The clone carrying this T cell receptor beta chain was observed at least ten times. Its specificity is not known. This record comes from a study of early T cells in non-severe SARS-CoV-2 infection. Study-wide context: Sequencing input comprised bulk RNA from unsorted whole blood; chain pairing was not available. Whole-study results and caveats: Database matching using VDJdb favored anti-spike CD8 responses, with private and CD4 specificities left missing.

Molecules of cDNA were individually given unique molecular identifiers that were attached to them. MiXCR, run by TCRdb on the 5' RACE reads, gives a single entry per CDR3 protein. This table holds 20,000 to 25,000 distinct CDR3 sequences, 3.5% to 5.5% found once. Between the trimmed V and J ends, which lost 4 bases and 3 bases, there was a span of 16 bases. The CDR3 is 15 residues long. CDR1 and CDR2 from the germline V gene are SGDLS and YYNGEE. V is TRBV9 and J is TRBJ1-1; no clear D gene. The specimen sequenced was whole blood. The receptor was isolated from an adult who was a healthcare worker with PCR-confirmed SARS-CoV-2 infection or an uninfected control (not recorded which). Here the CDR3 reads CASSTRAAQDTEAFF. The DNA of the CDR3 is TGTGCCAGCAGCACGCGGGCCGCCCAGGACACTGAAGCTTTCTTT.